A selection of T cell receptor beta chains follows, all from one sample in a study of T cell repertoires in cytomegalovirus infection. TCRdb passed the reads through MiXCR, listing each CDR3 protein once. The sample gives almost 500,000 distinct CDR3 sequences, roughly 12% of which show up once; more than 8.5% is in the top ten. Sequences were obtained from PBMCs. Receptor source: a human donor in good health (CMV status not recorded). Some clones in this sample may be carry-over from other donors' samples. Both conserved end residues are part of each CDR3. D genes are given only for firm matches. Clone size is not always given. Where it is, it says once, few, many or a class for expanded clones.

j_gene | d_gene | v_gene | abundance | CDR3nt | CDR3aa
TRBJ1-2 | . | TRBV2 | many | TGTGCCAGCAGTCAAACTGGACTAAACCATGGCTACACCTTC | CASSQTGLNHGYTF
TRBJ2-1 | TRBD1 | TRBV5-5 | once | TGTGCCAGCAGCGCCGGGACAGGGGGCAGAAATGAGCAGTTCTTC | CASSAGTGGRNEQFF
TRBJ2-7 | . | TRBV28 | many | TGTGCCAGCACTCAGTCAGCACACTACGAGCAGTACTTC | CASTQSAHYEQYF
TRBJ1-1 | . | TRBV29-1 | few | TGCAGCCCCGGGGGGGCCACTGAAGCTTTCTTT | CSPGGATEAFF
TRBJ1-6 | . | TRBV12-3/TRBV12-4 | . | TGTGCCAGCTTCCTCACGGCGGATTCACCCCTCCACTTT | CASFLTADSPLHF
TRBJ1-2 | . | TRBV7-9 | many | TGTGCCAGCAGAAATAATAATGGCTACACCTTC | CASRNNNGYTF
TRBJ2-7 | TRBD2 | TRBV4-2 | . | TGTGCCAACAGCCAAGATACTAGCGGGAGAGGAGAGCAGTACTTC | CANSQDTSGRGEQYF
TRBJ2-1 | . | TRBV7-9 | many | TGTGCCAGCAGCTTAGCTGTGGATGAGCAGTTCTTC | CASSLAVDEQFF
TRBJ2-2 | . | TRBV7-2 | many | TGTGCCAGCAGCTTAGGGTCGGGCGGGGCGTCCGGGGAGCTGTTTTTT | CASSLGSGGASGELFF
TRBJ1-2 | TRBD1 | TRBV4-2 | few | TGTGCCAGCAGCCAGCAGGGGGCTGGGGGCTACACCTTC | CASSQQGAGGYTF
TRBJ1-1 | . | TRBV7-9 | few | TGTGCCAGCAGCTTACAGGACCCGAACACTGAAGCTTTCTTT | CASSLQDPNTEAFF
TRBJ2-1 | . | TRBV12-3/TRBV12-4 | few | TGTGCCAGCAGTCTGACGACTAGTGACGAGCAGTTCTTC | CASSLTTSDEQFF
TRBJ2-1 | . | TRBV9 | few | TGTGCCAGCAGCGTAGTGGGGGAGTCGTACAATGAGCAGTTCTTC | CASSVVGESYNEQFF
TRBJ2-7 | TRBD2 | TRBV10-3 | . | TGTGCCATCAGCCGGGGGGACGGCTCCTACGAGCAGTACTTC | CAISRGDGSYEQYF
TRBJ2-5 | TRBD2 | TRBV28 | . | TGTGCCAGCAGGCGACTAGCGGAAGATCTAATTCAAGAGACCCAGTACTTC | CASRRLAEDLIQETQYF
TRBJ2-1 | TRBD2 | TRBV7-3 | many | TGTGCCAGCAGCATTAGCGGGAGAGGCGTAGCCTACAATGAGCAGTTCTTC | CASSISGRGVAYNEQFF
TRBJ2-7 | . | TRBV5-4 | many | TGTGCCAGCAGCTCGAAATCACTCTTGACCTACGAGCAGTACTTC | CASSSKSLLTYEQYF
TRBJ2-1 | . | TRBV5-5 | . | TGTGCCAGCAGCTTGGCCACGGCTAGCTCAGAGTTCTTC | CASSLATASSEFF
TRBJ1-1 | . | TRBV5-4 | many | TGTGCCAGCAACCGCGGGGGTGGCACTGAAGCTTTCTTT | CASNRGGGTEAFF
TRBJ2-3 | TRBD2 | TRBV11-2 | many | TGTGCCAGCAGCTTTTGGGTTCGGACTAGCGGATCCACAGATACGCAGTATTTT | CASSFWVRTSGSTDTQYF
TRBJ1-2 | TRBD1 | TRBV7-2 | many | TGTGCCAGCACGCGGACAGGGAACTATGGCTACACCTTC | CASTRTGNYGYTF
TRBJ2-2 | TRBD2 | TRBV7-9 | . | TGTGCCAGCAGCTTAGCCGCTATATTGGCGGGAGTCAGCGGGGAGCTGTTTTTT | CASSLAAILAGVSGELFF
TRBJ1-2 | . | TRBV28 | many | TGTGCCAGCAGCGGACAGAGACTAGTCGGCTACACCTTC | CASSGQRLVGYTF
TRBJ2-7 | . | TRBV5-6 | many | TGTGCCAGCAGCTCGAGTGGGGAATCCTACGAGCAGTACTTC | CASSSSGESYEQYF
TRBJ1-1 | . | TRBV18 | . | TGTGCCAGCTCACCACCGGGTCAAAGAGCCGCAGCTTTCTTT | CASSPPGQRAAAFF
TRBJ1-3 | . | TRBV16 | once | TGTGCCAGCAGCCAATCAAGGAGCTCTGGAAACACCATATATTTT | CASSQSRSSGNTIYF
TRBJ2-7 | . | TRBV2 | few | TGTGCCAGCAAGAAGGGAATCTACGAGCAGTACTTC | CASKKGIYEQYF
TRBJ2-3 | . | TRBV10-3 | many | TGTGCCATCAGTGAGTCGGTGTCGCCAGATACGCAGTATTTT | CAISESVSPDTQYF
TRBJ1-2 | TRBD1 | TRBV7-8 | many | TGTGCCAGCAGCTTAGCGGGATGGCAGGGGGTTAACTATGGCTACACCTTC | CASSLAGWQGVNYGYTF
TRBJ2-7 | TRBD1 | TRBV6-9 | . | TGTGCCAGCAGTTCCTCGACAGGGCTCCACGAGCAGTACTTC | CASSSSTGLHEQYF
TRBJ1-2 | . | TRBV19 | many | TGTGCCAGTAGGGACCAACCGACTATTATGGGCTACACCTTC | CASRDQPTIMGYTF
TRBJ1-2 | TRBD1 | TRBV6-5 | many | TGTGCCAGCAGGATGACAGGGGGCAACTATGGCTACACCTTC | CASRMTGGNYGYTF
TRBJ2-7 | . | TRBV14 | many | TGTGCCAGCAGCCAATGGGAAGGGGACTCCTACGAGCAGTACTTC | CASSQWEGDSYEQYF
TRBJ2-5 | . | TRBV4-1 | many | TGCGCCAGCAGCCCCAGGGAGGGGGTTCAAGAGACCCAGTACTTC | CASSPREGVQETQYF
TRBJ1-4 | TRBD1 | TRBV12-3/TRBV12-4 | many | TGTGCCAGCAGCTCCTGGACAGGGGGCTTCAATGAAAAACTGTTTTTT | CASSSWTGGFNEKLFF
TRBJ2-1 | TRBD2 | TRBV5-1 | many | TGCGCCAGCAGCTTGAGGTCCCAGCGGGGACTAGCGAGATCCCTTTACAATGAGCAGTTCTTC | CASSLRSQRGLARSLYNEQFF
TRBJ2-5 | . | TRBV6-6 | few | TGTGCCAGCAGTATTAACCGACGGGGGCGAGAGACCCAGTACTTC | CASSINRRGRETQYF
TRBJ2-1 | . | TRBV2 | . | TGTGCCAGCAGGAGGCAGGCCAATGAGCAGTTCTTC | CASRRQANEQFF
TRBJ1-5 | TRBD1 | TRBV28 | few | TGTGCCAGCAGTTCCTCTCGGACAGGGGAAGATCAGCCCCAGCATTTT | CASSSSRTGEDQPQHF
TRBJ1-1 | . | TRBV2 | . | TGTGCCAAACAGGGTACTCGGACTGAAGCTTTCTTT | CAKQGTRTEAFF
TRBJ1-1 | . | TRBV18 | . | TGTGCCAGCTCACCACCGGGGGGGAGGACTGCCATGAACACTGAAGCTTTCTTT | CASSPPGGRTAMNTEAFF
TRBJ1-3 | . | TRBV10-3 | . | TGTGCCATCAGTGAGTCGAGTTACGGGTCAGAACCTCATTTT | CAISESSYGSEPHF
TRBJ2-3 | TRBD2 | TRBV20-1 | few | TGCAGTGGGGTCGGCGGGGGGGGCACAGATACGCAGTATTTT | CSGVGGGGTDTQYF
TRBJ2-7 | . | TRBV7-2 | many | TGTGCCAGCAGCCGTTGGGCAGGGGGGGGTCGGGAGCAGTACTTC | CASSRWAGGGREQYF
TRBJ2-3 | TRBD1 | TRBV18 | . | TGTGCCAGCTCAACAAAGAGGGGACAGGGAGCCACAGATACGCAGTATTTT | CASSTKRGQGATDTQYF